This TCR beta chain was captured by sequencing in a study of blood T cell repertoires in COVID-19. Study-level information: Sites in the United States, Italy and Spain provided acute and convalescent COVID-19 samples. PBMCs, B-cell-depleted T cells, or T cells were the source of the cDNA or gDNA that made up the material.

Participants spanned ages about 18 to 100 years and resided in about 24 US areas. Either two negative PCRs, clearance, or symptom resolution qualified Cohort 3 donors as recovered. The assay was immunoSEQ multiplex PCR, and TCRdb's table has in-frame clones only and misses some. Found here are 300,000 to 350,000 clones, approximately 89% of them singletons; the top ten hold under 6%. V was cut by 2 bases and J by 3 bases, with 19 bases left in between. The CDR3 consists of 17 residues. Germline assignment: CDR1 MDHEN and CDR2 SYDVKM. This clone was recorded only once. Input material: PBMCs or T cells enriched from blood (not recorded which). The sequence derives from a man aged 30-40 years who had recovered from COVID-19. The chain recombines TRBV28 with TRBJ1-1, with D maybe TRBD1 (5 bases). CDR3 sequence reads: CASSLNQGRSRYTEAFF. The CDR3 DNA is TGTGCCAGCAGTTTAAACCAGGGAAGGAGCCGTTACACTGAAGCTTTCTTT. Using reference TRBV28 and TRBJ1-1 for the parts outside the CDR3, the full variable domain is DVKVTQSSRYLVKRTGEKVFLECVQDMDHENMFWYRQDPGLGLRLIYFSYDVKMKEKGDIPEGYSVSREKKERFSLILESASTNQTSMYLCASSLNQGRSRYTEAFFGQGTRLTVV.